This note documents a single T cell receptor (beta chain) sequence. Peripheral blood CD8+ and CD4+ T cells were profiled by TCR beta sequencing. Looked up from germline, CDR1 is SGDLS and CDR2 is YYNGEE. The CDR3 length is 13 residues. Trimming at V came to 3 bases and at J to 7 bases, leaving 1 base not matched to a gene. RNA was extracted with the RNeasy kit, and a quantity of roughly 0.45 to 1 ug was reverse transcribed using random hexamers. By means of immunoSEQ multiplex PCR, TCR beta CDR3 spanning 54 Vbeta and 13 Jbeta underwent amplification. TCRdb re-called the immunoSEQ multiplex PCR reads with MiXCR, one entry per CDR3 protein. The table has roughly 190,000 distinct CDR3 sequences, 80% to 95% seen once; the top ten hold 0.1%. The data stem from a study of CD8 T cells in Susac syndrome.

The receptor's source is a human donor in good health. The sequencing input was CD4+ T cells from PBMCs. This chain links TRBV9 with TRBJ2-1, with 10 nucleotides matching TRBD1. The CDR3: CASSAGQGNEQFF. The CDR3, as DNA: TGTGCCAGCAGCGCGGGACAGGGGAATGAGCAGTTCTTC.